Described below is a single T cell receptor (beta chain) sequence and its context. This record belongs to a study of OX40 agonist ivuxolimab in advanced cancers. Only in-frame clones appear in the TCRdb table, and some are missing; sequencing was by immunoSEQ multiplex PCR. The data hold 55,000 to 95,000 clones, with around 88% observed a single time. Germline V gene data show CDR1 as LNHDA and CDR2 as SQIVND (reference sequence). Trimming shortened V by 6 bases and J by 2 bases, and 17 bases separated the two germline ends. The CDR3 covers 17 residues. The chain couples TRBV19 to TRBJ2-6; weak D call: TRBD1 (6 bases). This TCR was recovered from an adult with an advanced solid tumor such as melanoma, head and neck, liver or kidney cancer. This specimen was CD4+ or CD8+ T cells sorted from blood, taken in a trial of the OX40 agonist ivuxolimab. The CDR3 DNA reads TGTGCCAGTAGCTATTGGGGGCGGGCAGCTGGGGCCAACGTCCTGACTTTC. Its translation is CASSYWGRAAGANVLTF.